This TCR beta chain was recorded in a study of blood T cells in healthy people across ages. Findings of the study overall: Without sorted subsets, naive and antigen-experienced compartments could not be conclusively compared.

A word on this clonotype: Its cognate antigen is unknown.

It was with a sample-barcoded 5' primer and a J-beta primer mix that a second PCR of roughly 7 to 12 cycles was run. A tag from a template-switch adaptor with 12 random nucleotides marked each cDNA molecule. In TCRdb, the 5' RACE reads were re-called with MiXCR into one record per CDR3 protein. The table lists around 2 million distinct CDR3 sequences, about 39% of them singletons. Germline V lookup: CDR1 SGHRS, CDR2 YFSETQ. The V gene lost 1 base and the J gene lost 5 bases, with 15 bases spanning the gap. This CDR3 is 15 amino acids long. The V gene is TRBV5-1, the J gene TRBJ1-1; D remains unclear. The sequence was obtained from a human donor in good health. The sequencing input was blood. Here the CDR3 reads CASSLRAPRGTEAFF. CDR3 DNA sequence: TGCGCCAGCAGCTTGCGGGCACCCCGAGGTACTGAAGCTTTCTTT.